These T cell receptor beta chains were read from a single sample in a study of OX40 agonist ivuxolimab in advanced cancers. The assay was immunoSEQ multiplex PCR, and TCRdb's table has in-frame clones only and misses some. The table shows 70,000 to 90,000 clones, with 89% occurring only once. The sample was CD4+ or CD8+ T cells sorted from blood, taken in a trial of the OX40 agonist ivuxolimab. The receptors derive from an adult with an advanced solid tumor such as melanoma, head and neck, liver or kidney cancer. CDR3s include the opening cysteine and the closing phenylalanine or tryptophan. D genes are given only for firm matches. Rows give clone size only sometimes, using once, few, many, or a class for an expanded clone.

d_call: -; v_call: TRBV19; clone_size: -; j_call: TRBJ1-6; cdr3_aa: CASSIAIESYNSPLHF; cdr3_nt: TGTGCCAGTAGTATCGCAATTGAATCCTATAATTCACCCCTCCACTTT
d_call: TRBD1; v_call: TRBV5-1; clone_size: -; j_call: TRBJ2-1; cdr3_aa: CASSLQGAHNEQFF; cdr3_nt: TGCGCCAGCAGCTTACAGGGGGCACACAATGAGCAGTTCTTC
d_call: -; v_call: TRBV11-3; clone_size: once; j_call: TRBJ2-3; cdr3_aa: CASSLDGNTDTQYF; cdr3_nt: TGTGCCAGCAGCTTAGATGGCAACACAGATACGCAGTATTTT
d_call: -; v_call: TRBV7-6; clone_size: -; j_call: TRBJ2-2; cdr3_aa: CASSLVPKGGLDGELFF; cdr3_nt: TGTGCCAGCAGCTTAGTCCCGAAGGGGGGGCTTGACGGGGAGCTGTTTTTT
d_call: -; v_call: TRBV28; clone_size: -; j_call: TRBJ1-3; cdr3_aa: CASSPFGSGNTIYF; cdr3_nt: TGTGCCAGCAGCCCCTTCGGTTCTGGAAACACCATATATTTT
d_call: -; v_call: TRBV27; clone_size: -; j_call: TRBJ1-5; cdr3_aa: CASSLIGTAVSNQPQHF; cdr3_nt: TGTGCCAGCAGTTTAATAGGTACAGCGGTTAGCAATCAGCCCCAGCATTTT
d_call: -; v_call: TRBV20-1; clone_size: once; j_call: TRBJ2-3; cdr3_aa: CSASRFDTQYF; cdr3_nt: TGCAGTGCTAGTCGGTTCGATACGCAGTATTTT
d_call: -; v_call: TRBV4-1; clone_size: once; j_call: TRBJ1-1; cdr3_aa: CASSQDTGRTEAFF; cdr3_nt: TGCGCCAGCAGCCAAGATACAGGACGGACTGAAGCTTTCTTT
d_call: -; v_call: TRBV19; clone_size: once; j_call: TRBJ2-1; cdr3_aa: CASSLGNYNEQFF; cdr3_nt: TGTGCCAGTAGTTTAGGGAACTACAATGAGCAGTTCTTC
d_call: -; v_call: TRBV6-1; clone_size: -; j_call: TRBJ2-7; cdr3_aa: CASRGGSSYEQYF; cdr3_nt: TGTGCCAGCAGGGGGGGTTCGAGCTACGAGCAGTACTTC
d_call: -; v_call: TRBV28; clone_size: -; j_call: TRBJ1-2; cdr3_aa: CASSRLSYGYTF; cdr3_nt: TGTGCCAGCAGTCGGCTCTCCTATGGCTACACCTTC
d_call: TRBD1; v_call: TRBV6-6; clone_size: -; j_call: TRBJ2-5; cdr3_aa: CASAPTGGEETQYF; cdr3_nt: TGTGCCAGCGCGCCGACAGGGGGGGAAGAGACCCAGTACTTC
d_call: -; v_call: TRBV5-4; clone_size: -; j_call: TRBJ2-3; cdr3_aa: CASSPVGAGWADTQYF; cdr3_nt: TGTGCCAGCAGCCCCGTTGGGGCGGGGTGGGCAGATACGCAGTATTTT
d_call: TRBD2; v_call: TRBV5-4; clone_size: once; j_call: TRBJ2-3; cdr3_aa: CASSLGGLDGTQYF; cdr3_nt: TGTGCCAGCAGCTTAGGGGGACTAGATGGTACGCAGTATTTT